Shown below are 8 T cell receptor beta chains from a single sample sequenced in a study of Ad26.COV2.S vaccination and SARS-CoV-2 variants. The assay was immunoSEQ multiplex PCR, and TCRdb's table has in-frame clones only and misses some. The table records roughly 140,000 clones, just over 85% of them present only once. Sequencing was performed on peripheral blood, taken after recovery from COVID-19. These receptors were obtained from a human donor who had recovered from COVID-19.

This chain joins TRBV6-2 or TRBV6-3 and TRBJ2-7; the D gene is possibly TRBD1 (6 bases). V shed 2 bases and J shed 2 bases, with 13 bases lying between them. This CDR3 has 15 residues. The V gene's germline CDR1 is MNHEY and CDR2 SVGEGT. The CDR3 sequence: CASSYPGAGTYEQYF. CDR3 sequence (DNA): TGTGCCAGCAGTTACCCAGGGGCCGGAACCTACGAGCAGTACTTC.

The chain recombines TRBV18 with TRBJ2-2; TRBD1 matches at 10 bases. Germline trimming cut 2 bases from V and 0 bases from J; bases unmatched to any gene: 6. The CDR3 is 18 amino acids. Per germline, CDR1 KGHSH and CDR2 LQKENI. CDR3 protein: CASSPDRGLFSNTGELFF. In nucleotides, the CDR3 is TGTGCCAGCTCACCAGACAGGGGGCTATTTTCGAACACCGGGGAGCTGTTTTTT.

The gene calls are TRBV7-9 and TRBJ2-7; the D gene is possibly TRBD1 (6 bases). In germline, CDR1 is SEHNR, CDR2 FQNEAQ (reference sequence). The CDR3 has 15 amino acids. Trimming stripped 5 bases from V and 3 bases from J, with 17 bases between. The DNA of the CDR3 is TGTGCCAGCAGCGCGCCACCAGGGGAAGGCTACGAGCAGTACTTC. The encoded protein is CASSAPPGEGYEQYF.

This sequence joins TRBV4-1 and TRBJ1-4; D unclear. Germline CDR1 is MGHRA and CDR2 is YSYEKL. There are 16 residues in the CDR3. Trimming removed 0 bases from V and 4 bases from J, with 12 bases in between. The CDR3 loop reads CASSQDKGSFNEKLFF. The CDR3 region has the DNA TGCGCCAGCAGCCAAGATAAAGGCAGTTTTAATGAAAAACTGTTTTTT.

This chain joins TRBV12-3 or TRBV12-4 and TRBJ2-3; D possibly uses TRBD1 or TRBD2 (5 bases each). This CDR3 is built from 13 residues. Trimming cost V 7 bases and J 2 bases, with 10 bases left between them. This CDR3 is CASTLGTTDTQYF. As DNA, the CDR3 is TGTGCCAGCACCCTTGGGACCACAGATACGCAGTATTTT.

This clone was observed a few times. The CDR3: CASSLALGSVNEQYF. CDR3 nucleotides: TGTGCCAGCAGCCTAGCCTTAGGGTCGGTGAACGAGCAGTACTTC. The chain is built from TRBV5-4 and TRBJ2-7; possible D gene TRBD2, 5 bases. The ends were cut back, 4 bases at V and 5 bases at J, with 19 bases in the middle. CDR1 SGHNT and CDR2 YYREEE come from the germline V gene (reference sequence). The CDR3 contains 15 residues.

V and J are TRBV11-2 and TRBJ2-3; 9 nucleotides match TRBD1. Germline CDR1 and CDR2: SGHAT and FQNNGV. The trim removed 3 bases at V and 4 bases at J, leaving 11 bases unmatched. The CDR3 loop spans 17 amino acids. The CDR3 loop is CASSLAPGTGRADTQYF. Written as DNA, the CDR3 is TGTGCCAGCAGCTTGGCGCCCGGGACAGGGAGGGCAGATACGCAGTATTTT.

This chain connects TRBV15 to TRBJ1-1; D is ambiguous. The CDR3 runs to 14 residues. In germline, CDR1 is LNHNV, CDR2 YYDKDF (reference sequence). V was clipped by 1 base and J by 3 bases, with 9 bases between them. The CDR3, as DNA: TGTGCCACCAGCAGAGTCTTGGCGGACACTGAAGCTTTCTTT. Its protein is CATSRVLADTEAFF.